The sequence of this T cell receptor (beta chain) was determined in a study of blood T cell repertoires in COVID-19. The authors' processing: The assay estimated nucleated cells by amplifying reference gene primers. The assay was immunoSEQ multiplex PCR, and TCRdb's table has in-frame clones only and misses some. D and trimming come from the DNA, and the V and J calls and clone size come from that table. The sample has 140,000 to 150,000 clones, about 87% seen once; the top ten hold roughly 2.5%. The Seattle patients joined while their infection was active and were tracked longitudinally afterward. Germline-derived CDR1 and CDR2 are MNHEY and SMNVEV (reference sequence). The CDR3 consists of 17 residues. V lost 1 base and J lost 5; bases outside the gene matches: 13.

Source material: peripheral blood. The chain uses TRBV27 and TRBJ2-5, with 7 nucleotides matching TRBD2. This TCR was recovered from a human donor with COVID-19, enrolled during active disease. The donor label of this sample is uncertain. CDR3 residues: CASSLWGRAGSGETQYF. The CDR3 DNA reads as TGTGCCAGCAGTTTATGGGGGAGGGCCGGTAGTGGGGAGACCCAGTACTTC.